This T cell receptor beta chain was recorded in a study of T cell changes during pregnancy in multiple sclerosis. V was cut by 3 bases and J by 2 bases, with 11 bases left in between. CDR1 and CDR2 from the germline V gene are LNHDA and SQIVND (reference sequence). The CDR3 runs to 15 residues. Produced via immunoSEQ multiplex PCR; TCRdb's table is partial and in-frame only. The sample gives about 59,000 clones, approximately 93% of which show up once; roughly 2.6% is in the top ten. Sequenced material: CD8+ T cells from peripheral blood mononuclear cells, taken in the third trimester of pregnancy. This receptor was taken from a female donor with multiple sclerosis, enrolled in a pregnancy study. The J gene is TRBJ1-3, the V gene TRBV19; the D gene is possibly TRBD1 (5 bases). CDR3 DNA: TGTGCCAGTAGTATCTCAGCGGGGGCTGGAAACACCATATATTTT. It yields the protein CASSISAGAGNTIYF. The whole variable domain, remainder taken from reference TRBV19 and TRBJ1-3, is DGGITQSPKYLFRKEGQNVTLSCEQNLNHDAMYWYRQDPGQGLRLIYYSQIVNDFQKGDIAEGYSVSREKKESFPLTVTSAQKNPTAFYLCASSISAGAGNTIYFGEGSWLTVV.